What follows are 13 T cell receptor beta chains derived from one specimen sequenced in a study of CD8 T cells in ankylosing spondylitis. TCRdb itself ran the 5' RACE reads through MiXCR, one entry per CDR3 protein. The data hold fewer than 250,000 distinct CDR3 sequences, with around a quarter observed a single time. The sequencing input was blood, either unsorted or a sorted T cell fraction (not recorded which). The receptors were sampled from a male donor with ankylosing spondylitis or in good health (not recorded which).

The chain joins TRBV20-1 to TRBJ1-1, with D unclear. Germline CDR1 DFQATT, CDR2 SNEGSKA (reference sequence). The CDR3 contains 12 residues. The V end was cut by 0 bases, the J end by 6 bases, with 8 bases between. The CDR3 DNA is TGCAGTGCTAGAGACGGGAGCTCTGAAGCTTTCTTT. Translating it yields CSARDGSSEAFF.

This clonotype came up many times. This CDR3 is CSASSGTEDHQPQHF. As DNA, the CDR3 is TGCAGTGCTTCGAGCGGGACGGAGGACCATCAGCCCCAGCATTTT. V is TRBV20-1 and J is TRBJ1-5; tentative D call: TRBD1 (5 bases). Germline CDR1 is DFQATT and CDR2 is SNEGSKA (reference sequence). The CDR3 length is 15 residues. V gave up 5 bases and J gave up 5 bases, with 19 bases separating them.

The rearrangement uses TRBV2 and TRBJ2-1; D unresolved. The V and J ends lost 6 bases and 7 bases respectively, with 13 bases between them. Looked up from germline, CDR1 is SNHLY and CDR2 is FYNNEI. The CDR3 is 13 residues long. CDR3 loop: CASRIGPFNEQFF. CDR3 in DNA: TGTGCCAGCAGGATAGGACCATTTAATGAGCAGTTCTTC.

The sample holds many counts of this clonotype. V usage is TRBV7-2 and J usage is TRBJ2-3, with D uncertain. Germline assignment: CDR1 SGHTA and CDR2 FQGNSA. The CDR3 runs to 16 residues. The germline V and J ends were trimmed by 1 base and 2 bases, with 13 bases remaining between them. The CDR3 DNA reads TGTGCCAGCAGCTTAGGACGGTACGGAAACACAGATACGCAGTATTTT. Amino acids: CASSLGRYGNTDTQYF.

The chain carries TRBV20-1 and TRBJ2-7, with TRBD2 matching over 7 bases. Germline values: CDR1 DFQATT, CDR2 SNEGSKA (reference sequence). Germline trimming cut 5 bases from V and 5 bases from J; bases unmatched to any gene: 9. This CDR3 spans 13 amino acids. In DNA form, the CDR3 reads TGCAGTGCTGGAACAGGAGGACTAGACGAGCAGTACTTC. Its translation: CSAGTGGLDEQYF.

This clonotype has ten or more counts. The rearrangement joins TRBV12-3 or TRBV12-4 to TRBJ2-3; no reliable D call. Trimming cost V 3 bases and J 7 bases, with 5 bases left between them. The CDR3 is 11 amino acids. CDR3 in DNA: TGTGCCAGCAGTTTGGGGAATACGCAGTATTTT. Translated, it gives CASSLGNTQYF.

The chain couples TRBV12-3 or TRBV12-4 to TRBJ1-1; TRBD1 agrees at 7 bases. J lost 1 base, V lost 4 bases, and 9 bases had no gene match. This CDR3 is 16 amino acids long. The CDR3 sequence is CASSSRLTGRNTEAFF. In DNA, the CDR3 is TGTGCCAGCAGTTCAAGGTTGACAGGGAGGAACACTGAAGCTTTCTTT.

This clonotype came up many times. The chain has TRBV5-1 and TRBJ2-3; D uncertain. The CDR3 consists of 12 residues. Germline V CDR1 and CDR2: SGHRS, YFSETQ. Trimming left V 4 bases short and J 8 bases short, with 11 bases between. Here the CDR3 reads CASSKDPGTQYF. The CDR3 DNA follows: TGCGCCAGCAGCAAGGACCCGGGTACGCAGTATTTT.

This clonotype has ten or more counts. The rearrangement uses TRBV20-1 and TRBJ1-1; 7 bases align to TRBD1. The trim removed 2 bases at V and 3 bases at J, leaving 9 bases unmatched. CDR1 and CDR2 (germline): DFQATT, SNEGSKA (reference sequence). This CDR3 region has 15 residues. CDR3 nucleotides: TGCAGTGCTAGATCCGGGACAGAGGGAGACACTGAAGCTTTCTTT. Protein sequence: CSARSGTEGDTEAFF.

The DNA for the CDR3 is TGCAGTGCCTACCTAGCGGGCGCCCATGAGCAGTTCTTC. Amino acids: CSAYLAGAHEQFF. This sequence joins TRBV20-1 and TRBJ2-1; TRBD2 aligns across 8 bases. The CDR3 is made up of 13 amino acids. Germline-derived CDR1 and CDR2 are DFQATT and SNEGSKA (reference sequence). V shed 6 bases and J 8 bases; nucleotides not matched to a gene: 9.

This clonotype was detected a few times. This chain connects TRBV5-4 to TRBJ1-1; D is unresolved. This CDR3 contains 16 residues. Trimming removed 4 bases at V and 0 bases at J, with 16 bases between. CDR1 is SGHNT and CDR2 is YYREEE in the germline V gene (reference sequence). The CDR3 reads CASSPTVRTVNTEAFF. The CDR3 nucleotides read TGTGCCAGCAGCCCGACGGTCCGAACGGTGAACACTGAAGCTTTCTTT. Together with reference TRBV5-4 and TRBJ1-1, the CDR3 gives the full variable domain: ETGVTQSPTHLIKTRGQQVTLRCSSQSGHNTVSWYQQALGQGPQFIFQYYREEENGRGNFPPRFSGLQFPNYSSELNVNALELDDSALYLCASSPTVRTVNTEAFFGQGTRLTVV.

This clonotype occurred many times. This chain joins TRBV5-1 and TRBJ2-7; tentative D call: TRBD2 (5 bases). Germline assignment: CDR1 SGHRS and CDR2 YFSETQ. The CDR3 is 16 amino acids. Trimming stripped 2 bases from V and 0 bases from J, with 15 bases between. DNA of the CDR3: TGCGCCAGCAGCTTTTTCCGAGCGGAGAGCTCCTACGAGCAGTACTTC. Translating it yields CASSFFRAESSYEQYF.

This clonotype was recorded at least ten times. The chain links TRBV7-9 to TRBJ1-1; D unclear. With 5 bases removed from V and 1 base from J, the gap between germline ends came to 11 bases. Germline CDR1 is SEHNR and CDR2 is FQNEAQ (reference sequence). This CDR3 comprises 14 residues. CDR3: CASSPGRSNTEAFF. CDR3 bases: TGTGCCAGCAGCCCGGGCAGGTCGAACACTGAAGCTTTCTTT.